The TCR beta chain described here comes from a study of sequential checkpoint blockade in melanoma (dated by TCRdb to between 2019 and 2020). In the study overall: Patients were randomized 1:1 to first-line nivolumab followed by ipilimumab (arm A) or ipilimumab followed by nivolumab (arm B). Maintenance nivolumab came after each of the two trial sequences.

TCRbeta CDR3 regions were immunosequenced from genomic DNA with the immunoSEQ Assay. Prior to high-throughput sequencing, genomic DNA was amplified by bias-controlled multiplex PCR. The original methods were these. To quantify the absolute abundance of each unique TCRbeta CDR3 region, the sequences were collapsed and filtered. Clonality, defined as 1 minus Pielou's evenness, was calculated using only productive rearrangements. A previously published method was used to identify clones with significantly greater frequencies in on-treatment samples than in baseline samples. The table comes from immuneACCESS by way of TCRdb, which keeps in-frame sequences with V and J called. Part of the clones is missing from these tables; in studies checked, under half for an unresolved V gene and the rest for unknown reasons. From that table come the V and J calls and clone size; the DNA was used to work out D and trimming. In this sample the table shows some 18,000 clones, 72% of which occur a single time. Roughly 23% of the sample is held by the ten biggest clonotypes.

The germline V gene supplies CDR1 MNHEY and CDR2 SVGAGI. The CDR3 spans 13 residues, from the cysteine through the phenylalanine. The read is trimmed to its CDR3 DNA, 39 bases read in frame from base 1. V lost 6 bases and J lost 3 bases, and the count of bases not matched to a germline gene is 5. Study-wide findings and limitations: Larger, independent patient cohorts are needed to validate the response-prediction model that combines TCR metrics and mutation burden.

Concerning this clone: Its antigen is unknown. No base quality values were provided; no much bigger clone lies one nucleotide off.

The treatment or condition label, as the study defines it: randomized to nivolumab then ipilimumab (arm A) or the reverse (arm B). No trial patient had received prior DNA-damaging chemotherapy. A FACS Aria II flow cytometer was used to sort live CD3+CD8+ cells that were negative for CD19 and CD56 from thawed PBMCs. Samples came from patients with melanoma in CheckMate 064, a randomized, open-label phase II trial of sequential checkpoint blockade. Peripheral blood mononuclear cells were collected by leukapheresis, purified with Ficoll-Paque, and frozen in human serum with approximately 10% DMSO. Immediately after sorting, the purity of sorted blood CD3+CD8+ cells was verified to be >95%, after which DNA was extracted.

The sample consisted of CD8+ T cells sorted from blood (inferred from file names), taken from a patient given nivolumab and ipilimumab in sequence. The chain links TRBV6-5 with TRBJ2-7; 7 nucleotides in the junction match TRBD1. The origin of this receptor is a human donor with melanoma. The nucleotide sequence is given as TGTGCCAGCAGCTCCCGGGACAGCTACGAGCAGTACTTC. This is translated as CASSSRDSYEQYF.